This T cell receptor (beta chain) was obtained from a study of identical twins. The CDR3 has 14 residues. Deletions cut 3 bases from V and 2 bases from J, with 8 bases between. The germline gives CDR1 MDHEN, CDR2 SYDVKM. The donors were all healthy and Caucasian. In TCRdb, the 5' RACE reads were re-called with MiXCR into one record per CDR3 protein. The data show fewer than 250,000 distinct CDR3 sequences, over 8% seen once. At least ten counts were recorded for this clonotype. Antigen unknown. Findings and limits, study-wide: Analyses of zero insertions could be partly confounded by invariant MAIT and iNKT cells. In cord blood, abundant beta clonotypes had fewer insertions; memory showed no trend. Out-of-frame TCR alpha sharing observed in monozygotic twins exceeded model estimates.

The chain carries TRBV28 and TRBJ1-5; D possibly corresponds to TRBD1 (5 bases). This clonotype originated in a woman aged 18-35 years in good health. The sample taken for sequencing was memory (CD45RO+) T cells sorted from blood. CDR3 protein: CASSLPGGNQPQHF. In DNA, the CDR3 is TGTGCCAGCAGTTTGCCGGGGGGCAATCAGCCCCAGCATTTT. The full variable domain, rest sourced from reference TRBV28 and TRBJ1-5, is DVKVTQSSRYLVKRTGEKVFLECVQDMDHENMFWYRQDPGLGLRLIYFSYDVKMKEKGDIPEGYSVSREKKERFSLILESASTNQTSMYLCASSLPGGNQPQHFGDGTRLSIL.